The clone carrying this TCR beta chain was seen repeatedly, ten times or more. Its antigen is unidentified. The data are from a study of T cells in Graves' hyperthyroidism and ophthalmopathy. General study points: Blood also carried most thyroid clonotypes expanded above 0.001.

Amplified TCR beta CDR3 regions derived from RNA transcripts. During a first-round RT-PCR of the TCR CDR3, the HTBI primer set was used. TCRdb used MiXCR to reprocess the multiplex PCR reads, holding one entry per CDR3 protein. The sample gives a few hundred thousand distinct CDR3 sequences, 46% of which show up once; 7.5% to 8.5% is in the top ten. Hyperthyroidism in the patients, aged 18 to 65, was newly diagnosed and under 2 months in duration. The CDR3 consists of 14 residues. Germline-derived CDR1 and CDR2 are MNHEY and SMNVEV (reference sequence). The V gene end was trimmed by 6 bases and the J gene end by 5 bases; junction bases not matched to a gene: 7.

V gene TRBV27 combines with J gene TRBJ2-7, with 10 positions matching TRBD2. The sequenced material came from peripheral blood or thyroid tissue (not recorded which). The clonotype comes from a woman between 18 and 30 years old with Graves' hyperthyroidism. CDR3 in amino acids: CASRKAGGPHEQYF. CDR3 bases: TGTGCCAGCAGAAAAGCGGGAGGGCCCCACGAGCAGTACTTC.